The sequence of this T cell receptor beta chain was determined in a study of cytomegalovirus exposure and HLA in healthy donors. Produced via immunoSEQ multiplex PCR; TCRdb's table is partial and in-frame only. This table holds 70,000 to 80,000 clones, roughly 95% found once. V was pared by 6 bases and J by 0 bases, with 13 bases between. CDR1 is MNHEY, CDR2 SVGAGI, per germline. This CDR3 comprises 15 residues. The sequence came from a young woman in good health and CMV-seropositive. The J gene is TRBJ2-3, the V gene TRBV6-5, with a tentative D call TRBD1 (6 bases). Material for sequencing was PBMCs. The CDR3 sequence is CASRPGAASTDTQYF. The CDR3 nucleotides read TGTGCCAGCAGGCCAGGGGCCGCTAGCACAGATACGCAGTATTTT.